This TCR beta chain was profiled in a study of cytomegalovirus exposure and HLA in healthy donors. This clone was detected once. Its matching antigen is unknown. CDR3 length: 14 residues. The germline V gene encodes CDR1 SGHNT and CDR2 YYREEE (reference sequence). V was cut by 4 bases and J by 2 bases, with 11 bases left in between. Both 60 Vbeta primers and 13 Jbeta primers went into the PCR. Data came from immunoSEQ multiplex PCR; TCRdb stores just in-frame clones and leaves some out. The data contain tens of thousands of clones, approximately 86% of them singletons. Study outcomes and limitations: Reports credit the classifier with highly specific, highly sensitive diagnosis of cytomegalovirus status.

Sequencing was done on a sample of PBMCs. This sequence joins TRBV5-4 and TRBJ2-3; TRBD2 is a possible D gene (7 bases). This TCR was recovered from a woman aged 18-30 years in good health and CMV-seropositive. CDR3 coding DNA: TGTGCCAGCAGCGGGGGGGACAACACAGATACGCAGTATTTT. Translating it yields CASSGGDNTDTQYF.